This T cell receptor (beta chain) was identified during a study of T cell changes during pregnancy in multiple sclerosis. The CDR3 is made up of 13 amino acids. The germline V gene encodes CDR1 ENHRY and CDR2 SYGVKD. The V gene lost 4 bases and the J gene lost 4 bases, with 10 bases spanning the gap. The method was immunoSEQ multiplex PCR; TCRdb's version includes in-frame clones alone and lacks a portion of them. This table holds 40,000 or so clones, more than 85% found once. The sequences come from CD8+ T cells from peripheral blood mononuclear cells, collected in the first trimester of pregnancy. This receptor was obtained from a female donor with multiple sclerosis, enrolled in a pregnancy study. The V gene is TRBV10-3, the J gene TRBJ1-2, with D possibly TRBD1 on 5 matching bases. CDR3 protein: CAISGGTVYGYTF. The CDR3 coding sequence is TGTGCCATCAGTGGGGGGACTGTCTATGGCTACACCTTC.